A selection of T cell receptor beta chains follows, all from one sample in a study of technical replicates of blood from four donors. Here immunoSEQ multiplex PCR was the method, and the copy in TCRdb shows in-frame clones only, minus some. The sample consists of 85,000 to 100,000 clones, around 95% of them appearing once. Sequenced material: T cells isolated from PBMCs. The receptors derive from a human donor in good health. Both conserved end residues are part of each CDR3. The order of the fields is D gene, clone size, J gene, V gene, CDR3 DNA, CDR3 protein. A D gene is named only where the DNA matches it firmly. Clone size is shown for a subset of rows, as once, few, many or a class of expanded clone.

TRBD1	few	TRBJ1-1	TRBV30	TGTGCCTGGGGACAGGGGTTTGACACTGAAGCTTTCTTT	CAWGQGFDTEAFF
TRBD1	NA	TRBJ1-1	TRBV19	TGTGCCAGTAGTATATCCGGGACAGGGGTCGCTTTCTTT	CASSISGTGVAFF
NA	once	TRBJ1-4	TRBV19	TGTGCCAGTAGTATGAGTTGGTTTGCAACTAATGAAAAACTGTTTTTT	CASSMSWFATNEKLFF
TRBD1	NA	TRBJ1-5	TRBV7-2	TGTGCCAGCAGCTCACAGGGGCATAGCAATCAGCCCCAGCATTTT	CASSSQGHSNQPQHF
TRBD1	NA	TRBJ1-4	TRBV30	TGTGCCTGCCTCTGGACAGGGACGGGAAAAAATGAAAAACTGTTTTTT	CACLWTGTGKNEKLFF
NA	once	TRBJ1-4	TRBV6-5	TGTGCCAGCAGTTACGAGGGAGGAGGTGAAAAACTGTTTTTT	CASSYEGGGEKLFF
TRBD1	NA	TRBJ1-1	TRBV5-4	TGTGCCAGCAGCTTCCCCCCAGGACAGGGGAACACTGAAGCTTTCTTT	CASSFPPGQGNTEAFF
NA	NA	TRBJ1-3	TRBV9	TGTGCCAGCAGCGATAGTAGCTCTGGAAACACCATATATTTT	CASSDSSSGNTIYF
NA	NA	TRBJ2-2	TRBV4-1	TGCGCCAGCAGCCCCCTAGTCCCTACGGCGAACACCGGGGAGCTGTTTTTT	CASSPLVPTANTGELFF
NA	NA	TRBJ2-1	TRBV4-1	TGCGCCAGCAGCCAAGTTCATGGGCTGGTCGACAATGAGCAGTTCTTC	CASSQVHGLVDNEQFF
NA	NA	TRBJ2-1	TRBV4-1	TGCGCCAGCAGCCACCCTACGGGTGAGGGATCTAGCTACAATGAGCAGTTCTTC	CASSHPTGEGSSYNEQFF
NA	NA	TRBJ1-1	TRBV11-3	TGTGCCAGCAGCCCCGGACAGACCAATAAAGCTTTCTTT	CASSPGQTNKAFF
NA	once	TRBJ1-2	TRBV5-1	TGCGCCAGCAGCTTGGTGTTCCCCGCTAACTATGGCTACACCTTC	CASSLVFPANYGYTF
TRBD2	NA	TRBJ2-1	TRBV2	TGTGCCAGCAGGCTCGGACTAGCGGGGGACCACAATGAGCAGTTCTTC	CASRLGLAGDHNEQFF
TRBD1	NA	TRBJ2-7	TRBV19	TGTGCCAGTAGTTTGAAACCGGGACAGGGATACGAGCAGTACTTC	CASSLKPGQGYEQYF
NA	once	TRBJ1-1	TRBV18	TGTGCCAGCTCACCGCGTAACCTGAACACTGAAGCTTTCTTT	CASSPRNLNTEAFF
NA	once	TRBJ1-2	TRBV14	TGTGCCAGCAGCCAATCCGGCGGACAGTTAGCTAACTATGGCTACACCTTC	CASSQSGGQLANYGYTF
TRBD1	NA	TRBJ1-1	TRBV28	TGTGCCAGCAGTTTGGACAGGGGGTCGAACACTGAAGCTTTCTTT	CASSLDRGSNTEAFF
TRBD1	NA	TRBJ1-2	TRBV7-9	TGTGCCAGCAGCTTAGGGACAGGGCTTCCCATCCTCGATGGCTACACCTTC	CASSLGTGLPILDGYTF
NA	once	TRBJ1-2	TRBV28	TGTGCCAGCAGTTTTGGAGGACTGTTCCCGTATGGCTACACCTTC	CASSFGGLFPYGYTF
TRBD1	NA	TRBJ1-1	TRBV27	TGTGCCACCGCGGGACAGGGGGGGACTGAAGCTTTCTTT	CATAGQGGTEAFF
NA	NA	TRBJ2-3	TRBV5-1	TGCGCCAGCAGCCCCTCAACTACTCGCACAGATACGCAGTATTTT	CASSPSTTRTDTQYF
TRBD1	NA	TRBJ1-6	TRBV5-1	TGCGCCAGCAGCCCGGCGGGACAGCCGGGTTCACCCCTCCACTTT	CASSPAGQPGSPLHF
TRBD2	NA	TRBJ2-1	TRBV5-4	TGTGCCAGCAGCTCCGCTAGCGGGGGCGAGGAGCAGTTCTTC	CASSSASGGEEQFF
NA	NA	TRBJ2-2	TRBV5-1	TGCGCCAGCAGCTTGGCCAGCGGCGGAGGGACCGGGGAGCTGTTTTTT	CASSLASGGGTGELFF
NA	NA	TRBJ1-2	TRBV19	TGTGCCAGTAGTCGCTCCATTCCGCTAATTGGCTACACCTTC	CASSRSIPLIGYTF
NA	NA	TRBJ1-4	TRBV4-1	TGCGCCAGCAGCCAGCAGGGAAATAATGAAAAACTGTTTTTT	CASSQQGNNEKLFF
NA	NA	TRBJ2-1	TRBV2	TGTGCCTCCCAAAGAGCCTACAATGAGCAGTTCTTC	CASQRAYNEQFF
TRBD2	NA	TRBJ2-1	TRBV7-8	TGTGCCAGCAGCCGGGGACTAGCGGGTCTCAATGAGCAGTTCTTC	CASSRGLAGLNEQFF
NA	NA	TRBJ2-7	TRBV19	TGTGCCAATTCGGACAGCCCATATTTCTCCTACGAGCAGTACTTC	CANSDSPYFSYEQYF
TRBD2	NA	TRBJ2-5	TRBV5-4	TGTGCCAGCAAACGAGCGGGGGGACAAGAGACCCAGTACTTC	CASKRAGGQETQYF
TRBD2	NA	TRBJ2-7	TRBV10-3	TGTGCCATCAGTGAGTCACTACTAGCGGCGACCTCCTACGAGCAGTACTTC	CAISESLLAATSYEQYF
NA	NA	TRBJ1-1	TRBV7-6	TGTGCCAGCAGCTATGTCCGGGACACTGAAGCTTTCTTT	CASSYVRDTEAFF
TRBD1	NA	TRBJ2-5	TRBV6-6	TGTGCCAGCAGTGCCCAGGGGGTGGGGCGAGAGACCCAGTACTTC	CASSAQGVGRETQYF
NA	few	TRBJ1-1	TRBV9	TGTGCCAGCAGCGTGGCCCAGAACACTGAAGCTTTCTTT	CASSVAQNTEAFF
NA	once	TRBJ2-5	TRBV5-1	TGCGCCAGCAGCTTATCCGGGGGAAAAGAGACCCAGTACTTC	CASSLSGGKETQYF
TRBD1	NA	TRBJ2-3	TRBV7-9	TGTGCCAGCAGCTCCCGGGACAGGGGGAGAGATACGCAGTATTTT	CASSSRDRGRDTQYF
TRBD1	NA	TRBJ2-1	TRBV9	TGTGCCAGCAGCGCTGGGACAGGGGGCCCCTACAATGAGCAGTTCTTC	CASSAGTGGPYNEQFF
NA	NA	TRBJ1-2	TRBV25-1	TGTGCCAGTGGCGGGGAAACCAATGGCTACACCTTC	CASGGETNGYTF
TRBD1	NA	TRBJ1-2	TRBV11-1	TGTGCCAGCAGCTTGACAGGGGCCCTCTCCCCCCGGGATGGCTACACCTTC	CASSLTGALSPRDGYTF
NA	NA	TRBJ1-3	TRBV19	TGTGCCAGTAGTGTCCGGGAGAGCAGCCCGGGTGGAAACACCATATATTTT	CASSVRESSPGGNTIYF
NA	NA	TRBJ2-3	TRBV5-1	TGCGCCAGCAGCCGGACAGCTTACACAGATACGCAGTATTTT	CASSRTAYTDTQYF
NA	NA	TRBJ2-1	TRBV5-5	TGTGCCAGCAGCCCGGGGGTATCCTACAATGAGCAGTTCTTC	CASSPGVSYNEQFF